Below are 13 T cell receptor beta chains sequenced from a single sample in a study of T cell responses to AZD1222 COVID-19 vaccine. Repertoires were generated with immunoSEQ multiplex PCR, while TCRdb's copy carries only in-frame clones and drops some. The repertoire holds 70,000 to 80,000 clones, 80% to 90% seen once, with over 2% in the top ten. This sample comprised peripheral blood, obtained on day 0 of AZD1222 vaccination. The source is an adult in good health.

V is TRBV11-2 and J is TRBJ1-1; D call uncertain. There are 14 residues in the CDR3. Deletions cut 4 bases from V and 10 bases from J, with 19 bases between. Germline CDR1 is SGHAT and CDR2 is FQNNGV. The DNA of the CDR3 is TGTGCCAGCAGCTCTCTCTCTCTTCCCATCGGAGCTTTCTTT. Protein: CASSSLSLPIGAFF. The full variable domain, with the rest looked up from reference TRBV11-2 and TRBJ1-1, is EAGVAQSPRYKIIEKRQSVAFWCNPISGHATLYWYQQILGQGPKLLIQFQNNGVVDDSQLPKDRFSAERLKGVDSTLKIQPAKLEDSAVYLCASSSLSLPIGAFFGQGTRLTVV.

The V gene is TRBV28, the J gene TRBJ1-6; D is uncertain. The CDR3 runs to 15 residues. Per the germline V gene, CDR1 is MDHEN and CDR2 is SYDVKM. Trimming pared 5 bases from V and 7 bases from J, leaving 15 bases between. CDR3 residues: CASSNREAPNSPLHF. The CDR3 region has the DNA TGTGCCAGCAGTAATAGGGAGGCTCCCAATTCACCCCTCCACTTT.

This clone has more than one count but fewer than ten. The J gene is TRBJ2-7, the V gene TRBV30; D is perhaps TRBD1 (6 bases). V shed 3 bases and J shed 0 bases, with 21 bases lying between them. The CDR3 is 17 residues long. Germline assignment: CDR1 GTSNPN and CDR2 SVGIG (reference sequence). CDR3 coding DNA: TGTGCCTGGAGAGGGGGAAGGGGGAGAGTTAACTCCTACGAGCAGTACTTC. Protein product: CAWRGGRGRVNSYEQYF.

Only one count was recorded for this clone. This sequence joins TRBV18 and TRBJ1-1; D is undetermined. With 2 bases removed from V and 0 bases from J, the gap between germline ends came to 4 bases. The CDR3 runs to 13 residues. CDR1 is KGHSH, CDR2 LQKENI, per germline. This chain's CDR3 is CASSPEMNTEAFF. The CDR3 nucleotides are TGTGCCAGCTCACCAGAAATGAACACTGAAGCTTTCTTT.

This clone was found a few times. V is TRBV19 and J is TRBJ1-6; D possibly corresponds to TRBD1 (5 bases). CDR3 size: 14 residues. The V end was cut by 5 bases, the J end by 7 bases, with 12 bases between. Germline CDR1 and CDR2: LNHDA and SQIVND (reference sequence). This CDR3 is CASSPTAGNSPLHF. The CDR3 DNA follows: TGTGCCAGTAGTCCGACAGCGGGGAATTCACCCCTCCACTTT.

The DNA for the CDR3 is TGTGCCAGCTCACCTTCACAGGACTATGGCTACACCTTC. Translated: CASSPSQDYGYTF. V gene TRBV18 combines with J gene TRBJ1-2, with D possibly being TRBD1 (5 bases). CDR1 and CDR2 (germline): KGHSH, LQKENI. CDR3 length equals 13 residues. V dropped 3 bases and J dropped 3 bases, with 8 bases sitting between them.

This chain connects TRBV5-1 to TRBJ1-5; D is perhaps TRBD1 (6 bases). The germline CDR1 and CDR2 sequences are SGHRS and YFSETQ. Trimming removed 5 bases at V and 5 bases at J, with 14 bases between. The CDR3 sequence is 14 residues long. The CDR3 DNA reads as TGCGCCAGCAGTCTCGGGGGGCAAGATCAGCCCCAGCATTTT. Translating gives CASSLGGQDQPQHF.

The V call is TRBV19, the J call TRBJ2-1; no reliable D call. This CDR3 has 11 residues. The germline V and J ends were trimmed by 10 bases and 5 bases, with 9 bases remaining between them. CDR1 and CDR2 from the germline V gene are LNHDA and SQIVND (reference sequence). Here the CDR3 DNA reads TGTGCCACTACTAAACACAATGAGCAGTTCTTC. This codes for CATTKHNEQFF.

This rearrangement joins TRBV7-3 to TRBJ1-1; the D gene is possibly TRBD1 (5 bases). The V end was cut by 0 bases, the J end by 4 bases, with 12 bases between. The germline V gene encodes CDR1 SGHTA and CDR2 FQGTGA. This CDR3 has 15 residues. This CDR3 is CASSLTGTVSTEAFF. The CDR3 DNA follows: TGTGCCAGCAGCTTAACAGGGACCGTCAGCACTGAAGCTTTCTTT.

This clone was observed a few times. CDR3 DNA: TGTGCCAGCAGTCCCTACAGCGTAAACGACAATGAGCAGTTCTTC. It is translated as CASSPYSVNDNEQFF. The chain is built from TRBV28 and TRBJ2-1; D is unresolved. Germline V gives CDR1 MDHEN, CDR2 SYDVKM. The V and J ends lost 5 bases and 5 bases respectively, with 16 bases between them. CDR3 length: 15 residues. Combining the CDR3 with reference TRBV28 and TRBJ2-1 gives the whole variable domain DVKVTQSSRYLVKRTGEKVFLECVQDMDHENMFWYRQDPGLGLRLIYFSYDVKMKEKGDIPEGYSVSREKKERFSLILESASTNQTSMYLCASSPYSVNDNEQFFGPGTRLTVL.

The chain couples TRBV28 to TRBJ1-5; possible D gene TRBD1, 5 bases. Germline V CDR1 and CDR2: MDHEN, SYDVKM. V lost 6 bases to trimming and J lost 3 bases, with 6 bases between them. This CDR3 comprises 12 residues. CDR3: CASRGLNQPQHF. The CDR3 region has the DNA TGTGCCAGCAGGGGACTCAATCAGCCCCAGCATTTT.

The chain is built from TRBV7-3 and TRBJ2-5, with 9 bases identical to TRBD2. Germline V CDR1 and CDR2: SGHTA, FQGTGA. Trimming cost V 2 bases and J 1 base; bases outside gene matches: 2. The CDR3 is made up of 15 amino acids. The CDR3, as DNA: TGTGCCAGCAGCTTACTAGCGGGGACCCAAGAGACCCAGTACTTC. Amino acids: CASSLLAGTQETQYF. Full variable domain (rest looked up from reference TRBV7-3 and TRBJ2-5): GAGVSQTPSNKVTEKGKYVELRCDPISGHTALYWYRQSLGQGPEFLIYFQGTGAADDSGLPNDRFFAVRPEGSVSTLKIQRTERGDSAVYLCASSLLAGTQETQYFGPGTRLLVL.

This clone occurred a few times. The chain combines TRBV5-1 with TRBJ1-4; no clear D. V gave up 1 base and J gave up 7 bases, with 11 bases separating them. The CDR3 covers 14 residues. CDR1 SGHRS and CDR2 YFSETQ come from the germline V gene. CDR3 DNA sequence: TGCGCCAGCAGCTTGTCGCCTGGGGTTGAAAAACTGTTTTTT. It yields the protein CASSLSPGVEKLFF.